Listed below are T cell receptor beta chains from one sample, sequenced in a study of T-cell memory formation after mild COVID-19. TCRdb fed the 5' RACE reads into MiXCR, producing one record per CDR3 protein. The profile covers 350,000 to 500,000 distinct CDR3 sequences, with 20% to 30% appearing a single time and around 13% taken by the ten largest. The sample taken for sequencing was PBMCs or a T cell subset sorted from them (not recorded which). These receptors originate from an adult woman who had mild COVID-19 (a few samples of this study predate the infection). Cell type and time point are not known. CDR3s include the opening cysteine and the closing phenylalanine or tryptophan. The D gene is left open where the match is weak. Clone size is shown for a subset of rows, as once, few, many or a class of expanded clone.

j_call | v_call | d_call | clone_size | cdr3_nt | cdr3_aa
TRBJ1-5 | TRBV12-3/TRBV12-4 | . | . | TGTGCCAGCAGTTTCTCTCAAAGCAATCAGCCCCAGCATTTT | CASSFSQSNQPQHF
TRBJ1-6 | TRBV27 | . | few | TGTGCCAGCAGTCTTAATAATTCACCCCTCCACTTT | CASSLNNSPLHF
TRBJ2-1 | TRBV5-4 | . | many | TGTGCCAGCAGCTTACGACCGTACAATGAGCAGTTCTTC | CASSLRPYNEQFF
TRBJ2-7 | TRBV9 | TRBD2 | many | TGTGCCAGCAGCGCCCAATCACGGGCTAGCGGCTTCTACGAGCAGTACTTC | CASSAQSRASGFYEQYF
TRBJ2-1 | TRBV11-3 | . | few | TGTGCCAGCAGCTTAGTTTCCCAGGGGTTGCTGTTCTTC | CASSLVSQGLLFF
TRBJ2-2 | TRBV12-5 | TRBD2 | few | TGTGCTAGTGGTTTGCAAGCGGGAGGGCCAACCGGGGAGCTGTTTTTT | CASGLQAGGPTGELFF
TRBJ1-5 | TRBV6-1 | . | few | TGTGCCAGCAGTCCCCGAACAGGGAGTAATCAGCCCCAGCATTTT | CASSPRTGSNQPQHF
TRBJ1-1 | TRBV4-1 | . | few | TGCGCCAGCAGCCAAGCGTGGGGGAACACTGAAGCTTTCTTT | CASSQAWGNTEAFF
TRBJ1-1 | TRBV7-9 | TRBD1 | . | TGTGCCAGCAGCGCCCAGACAGGGGTGGACACTGAAGCTTTCTTT | CASSAQTGVDTEAFF
TRBJ2-2 | TRBV9 | . | . | TGTGCCAGCAGCGTAGGTCCGGCCGGGGAGCTGTTTTTT | CASSVGPAGELFF
TRBJ2-3 | TRBV4-1 | . | . | TGCGCCAGCAGCCAGCCTCCCCGGACGTGGAGTGCTAGCACAGATACGCAGTATTTT | CASSQPPRTWSASTDTQYF
TRBJ2-1 | TRBV24-1 | . | . | TGTGCCACCAGTGATTCCCGCGTCCGTGCGAAATCCTACAATGAGCAGTTCTTC | CATSDSRVRAKSYNEQFF
TRBJ2-6 | TRBV24-1 | TRBD2 | . | TGTGCCACCAGTGAAAGCGGGGCTTCTCTCGGGGCCAACGTCCTGACTTTC | CATSESGASLGANVLTF
TRBJ2-1 | TRBV20-1 | TRBD2 | few | TGCAGTGCTAGATCCGGGACTAGCGAATCCTACAATGAGCAGTTCTTC | CSARSGTSESYNEQFF
TRBJ1-3 | TRBV7-9 | . | . | TGTGCCAGCAGCGTACAGGGCTCTGGAAACACCATATATTTT | CASSVQGSGNTIYF
TRBJ2-3 | TRBV12-3/TRBV12-4 | . | . | TGTGCCAGCAGTTTTGGTCTGACTCGTATCACAGATACGCAGTATTTT | CASSFGLTRITDTQYF
TRBJ1-5 | TRBV7-8 | . | few | TGTGCCAGCAGCTTACGGGATTCTGTAGCCAATCAGCCCCAGCATTTT | CASSLRDSVANQPQHF
TRBJ2-3 | TRBV5-1 | . | . | TGCGCCAGCAGCTCCTCCCCGGCGGGCACGAGCACAGATACGCAGTATTTT | CASSSSPAGTSTDTQYF
TRBJ1-2 | TRBV7-9 | . | . | TGTGCCAGCAGCTTAGAAAGATATGGCTACACCTTC | CASSLERYGYTF
TRBJ2-3 | TRBV12-3/TRBV12-4 | TRBD2 | . | TGTGCCAGCAGTCCCCGAGGACTAGTTTCGAAGTATTTT | CASSPRGLVSKYF
TRBJ2-3 | TRBV5-4 | . | . | TGTGCCAGCACCAGAAGAGAGGGCACGGATACGCAGTATTTT | CASTRREGTDTQYF
TRBJ2-3 | TRBV6-5 | TRBD2 | . | TGTGCCAGCAGACCCCGGACTAGCGGATACACAGATACGCAGTATTTT | CASRPRTSGYTDTQYF
TRBJ1-2 | TRBV5-6 | . | few | TGTGCCAGCAGCTTGGGCGGACTCCCGGGTGGCTACACCTTC | CASSLGGLPGGYTF
TRBJ2-5 | TRBV7-3 | TRBD2 | few | TGTGCCAGCAGCTTAAATGGGGCTAGCGGGAGCCCTGAGCAAGAGACCCAGTACTTC | CASSLNGASGSPEQETQYF
TRBJ1-6 | TRBV5-1 | . | . | TGCGCCAGCAATCTCGACAGAAATAATTCACCCCTCCACTTT | CASNLDRNNSPLHF
TRBJ2-7 | TRBV20-1 | TRBD1 | few | TGCAGTGCTAGAGCCGTAGGGACAGGAGACTACGAGCAGTACTTC | CSARAVGTGDYEQYF
TRBJ2-5 | TRBV14 | . | few | TGTGCCAGCAGCCAAGGTGCGGGGGCAGAGACCCAGTACTTC | CASSQGAGAETQYF
TRBJ1-5 | TRBV19 | TRBD1 | . | TGTGCCAGTAGTATACTGGGGACAGGGGTTAGCAATCAGCCCCAGCATTTT | CASSILGTGVSNQPQHF
TRBJ2-6 | TRBV11-2 | TRBD1 | . | TGTGCCAGCAGCTTAAACAGGGGGAATGGGGTCCTGACTTTC | CASSLNRGNGVLTF
TRBJ2-6 | TRBV6-5 | . | . | TGTGCCAGCAGTTGGTCGCAAGCTCGGGGGGCCAACGTCCTGACTTTC | CASSWSQARGANVLTF
TRBJ1-6 | TRBV29-1 | TRBD1 | few | TGCAGCGTCGGGACAGGGGACAATTCACCCCTCCACTTT | CSVGTGDNSPLHF
TRBJ2-2 | TRBV7-8 | . | few | TGTGCCAGCAGCTTAGGCCCCATAATCGAGCCGAAGGGGGCGAACACCGGGGAGCTGTTTTTT | CASSLGPIIEPKGANTGELFF
TRBJ2-5 | TRBV7-8 | . | . | TGTGCCAGCAGCTTAGCGTGGGGGTACCAAGAGACCCAGTACTTC | CASSLAWGYQETQYF
TRBJ2-3 | TRBV7-2 | . | . | TGTGCCAGCAGCTTAGTTCCGGGAGTGCCCTCTACGCAGTATTTT | CASSLVPGVPSTQYF
TRBJ1-2 | TRBV30 | TRBD1 | medium-sized | TGTGCCTGGAGTCAAGGGGGCGTCGATGGCTACACCTTC | CAWSQGGVDGYTF
TRBJ2-1 | TRBV6-2/TRBV6-3 | TRBD2 | . | TGTGCCAGCAGTTACTCGAGAAGCGGGGGGGACAATGAGCAGTTCTTC | CASSYSRSGGDNEQFF
TRBJ2-2 | TRBV7-3 | . | few | TGTGCCAGCAGCACCCGGAGAGACACCGGGGAGCTGTTTTTT | CASSTRRDTGELFF
TRBJ2-2 | TRBV30 | . | . | TGTGCCTGGAGTGCGACAGTGGGGGCCGGGGAGCTGTTTTTT | CAWSATVGAGELFF
TRBJ1-1 | TRBV6-6 | . | few | TGTGCCAGCACCTGGGGGGGTATGAACACTGAAGCTTTCTTT | CASTWGGMNTEAFF
TRBJ2-3 | TRBV9 | . | . | TGTGCCAGCAGCCGAGGACGAGCCCCACGCACAGATACGCAGTATTTT | CASSRGRAPRTDTQYF
TRBJ1-3 | TRBV7-8 | . | . | TGTGCCAGCAGCTATACAACTACGGGACACACCTCTGGAAACACCATATATTTT | CASSYTTTGHTSGNTIYF
TRBJ2-3 | TRBV27 | TRBD2 | few | TGTGCCGTAAGACTAGCGGGCACAGATACGCAGTATTTT | CAVRLAGTDTQYF
TRBJ2-7 | TRBV4-1 | TRBD1 | . | TGCGCCAGCAGCCACATACCCGGACAGGGATTAATTAGGCAGTACTTC | CASSHIPGQGLIRQYF
TRBJ2-5 | TRBV10-3 | TRBD2 | few | TGTGCCATCAGTGACTCAACCGGTACTAGCGGGAGGTTAGAGACCCAGTACTTC | CAISDSTGTSGRLETQYF
TRBJ2-1 | TRBV3-1 | . | few | TGTGCCAGCAGCCAAACGAAGCGCTCCTACAATGAGCAGTTCTTC | CASSQTKRSYNEQFF
TRBJ2-7 | TRBV5-1 | TRBD2 | few | TGCGCCAGCAGCCTCCTCCCCCTGGCGGGGGGTGCCTACGAGCAGTACTTC | CASSLLPLAGGAYEQYF